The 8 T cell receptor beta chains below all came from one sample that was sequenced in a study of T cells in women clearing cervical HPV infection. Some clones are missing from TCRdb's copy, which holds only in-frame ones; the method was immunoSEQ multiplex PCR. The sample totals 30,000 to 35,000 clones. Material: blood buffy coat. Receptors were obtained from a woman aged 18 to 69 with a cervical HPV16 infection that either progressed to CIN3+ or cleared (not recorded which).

This CDR3 is CASSMVAQETQYF. Partial CDR3 DNA: TGTGCCAGTAGTATGGTAGCACAAGAGACC. The chain employs TRBV19 and TRBJ2-5; no firm D call. Read data end 3 residues before the CDR3 end; the end is taken from the germline J gene. Trimming pared 3 bases from V and 2 bases from J, leaving 7 bases between. The CDR3 sequence is 13 residues long. Germline V gene lookup returns CDR1 LNHDA and CDR2 SQIVND (reference sequence).

CDR3 residues: CASSSTSDRETEAFF. The covered CDR3 bases are TGTGCCAGCAGCTCTACCTCGGACAGGGAAACTGAA. The V and J genes are TRBV7-9 and TRBJ1-1, with 8 bases lining up with TRBD1. The read gets to within 3 residues of the CDR3 end, and the germline J gene fills in the rest. The CDR3 loop spans 15 amino acids. Germline V CDR1 and CDR2: SEHNR, FQNEAQ (reference sequence). V lost 4 bases to trimming and J lost 5 bases; unmatched junction nucleotides: 9.

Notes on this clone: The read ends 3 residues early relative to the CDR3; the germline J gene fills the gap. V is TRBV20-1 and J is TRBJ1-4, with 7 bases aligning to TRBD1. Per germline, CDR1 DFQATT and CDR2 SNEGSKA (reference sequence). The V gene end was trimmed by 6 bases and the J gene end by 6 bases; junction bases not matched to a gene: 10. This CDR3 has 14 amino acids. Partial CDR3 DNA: TGCAGTGCAATACAGGGGCTAGGGGATGAAAAA. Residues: CSAIQGLGDEK. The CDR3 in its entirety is CSAIQGLGDEKLFF.

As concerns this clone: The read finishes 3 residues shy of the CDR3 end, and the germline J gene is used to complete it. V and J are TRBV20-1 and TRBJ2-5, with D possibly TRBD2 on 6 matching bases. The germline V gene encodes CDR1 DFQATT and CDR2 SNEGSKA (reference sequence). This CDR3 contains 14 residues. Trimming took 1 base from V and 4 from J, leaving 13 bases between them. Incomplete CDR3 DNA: TGCAGTGCTAGAGTGGCCCCGGGGGTAGAGACC. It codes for CSARVAPGVET. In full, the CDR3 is CSARVAPGVETQYF.

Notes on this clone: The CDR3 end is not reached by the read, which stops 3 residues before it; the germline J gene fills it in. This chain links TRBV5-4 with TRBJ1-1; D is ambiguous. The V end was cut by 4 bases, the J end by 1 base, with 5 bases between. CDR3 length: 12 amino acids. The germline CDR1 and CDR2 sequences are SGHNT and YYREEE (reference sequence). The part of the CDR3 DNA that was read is TGTGCCAGCAGCCAAGGGAACACTGAA. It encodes CASSQGNTE. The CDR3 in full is CASSQGNTEAFF.

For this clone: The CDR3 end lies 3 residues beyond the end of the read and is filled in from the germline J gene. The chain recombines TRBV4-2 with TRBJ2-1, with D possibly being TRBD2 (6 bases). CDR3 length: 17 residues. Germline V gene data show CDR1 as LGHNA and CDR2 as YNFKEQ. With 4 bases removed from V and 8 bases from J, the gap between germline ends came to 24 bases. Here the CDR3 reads CASSPGGRGTPGDEQFF. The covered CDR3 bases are TGTGCCAGCAGCCCCGGGGGTCGGGGGACCCCCGGGGATGAG.

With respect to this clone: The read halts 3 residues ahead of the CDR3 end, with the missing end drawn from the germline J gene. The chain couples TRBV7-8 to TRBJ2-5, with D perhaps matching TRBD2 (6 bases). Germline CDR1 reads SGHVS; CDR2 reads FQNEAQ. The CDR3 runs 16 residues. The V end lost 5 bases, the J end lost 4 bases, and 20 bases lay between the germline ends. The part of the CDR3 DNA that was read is TGTGCCAGCAGCCCGCAGGGCGGGGCGAGTTTAGAGACC. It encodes CASSPQGGASLET. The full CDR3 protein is CASSPQGGASLETQYF.

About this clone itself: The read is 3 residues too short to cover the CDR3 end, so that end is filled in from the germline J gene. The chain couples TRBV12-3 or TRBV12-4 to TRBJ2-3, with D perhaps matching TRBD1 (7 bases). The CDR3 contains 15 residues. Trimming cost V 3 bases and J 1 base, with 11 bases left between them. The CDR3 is CASSFRRGRTDTQYF. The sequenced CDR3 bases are TGTGCCAGCAGTTTTAGGAGGGGGCGCACAGATACG.